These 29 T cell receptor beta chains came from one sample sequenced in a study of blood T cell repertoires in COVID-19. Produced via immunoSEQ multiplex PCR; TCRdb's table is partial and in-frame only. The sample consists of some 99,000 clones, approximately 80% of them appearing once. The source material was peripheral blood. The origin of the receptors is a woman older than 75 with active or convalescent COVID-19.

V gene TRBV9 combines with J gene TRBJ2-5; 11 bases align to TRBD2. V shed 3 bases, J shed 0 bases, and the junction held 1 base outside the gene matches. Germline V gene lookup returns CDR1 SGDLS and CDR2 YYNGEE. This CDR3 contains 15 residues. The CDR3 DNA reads TGTGCCAGCAGCGGACTAGCGGGATACCAAGAGACCCAGTACTTC. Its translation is CASSGLAGYQETQYF.

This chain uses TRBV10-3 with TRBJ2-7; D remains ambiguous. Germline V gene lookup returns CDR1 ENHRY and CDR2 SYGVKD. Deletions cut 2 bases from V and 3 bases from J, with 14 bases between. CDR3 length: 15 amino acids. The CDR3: CAISERTVSDYEQYF. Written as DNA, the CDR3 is TGTGCCATCAGTGAGAGAACAGTAAGTGACTACGAGCAGTACTTC.

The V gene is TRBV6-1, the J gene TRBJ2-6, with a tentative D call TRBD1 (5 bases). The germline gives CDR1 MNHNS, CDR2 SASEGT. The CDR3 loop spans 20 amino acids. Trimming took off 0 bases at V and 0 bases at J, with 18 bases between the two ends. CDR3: CASSEALGRASLSGANVLTF. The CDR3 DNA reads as TGTGCCAGCAGTGAAGCGTTAGGCAGGGCCTCACTCTCTGGGGCCAACGTCCTGACTTTC.

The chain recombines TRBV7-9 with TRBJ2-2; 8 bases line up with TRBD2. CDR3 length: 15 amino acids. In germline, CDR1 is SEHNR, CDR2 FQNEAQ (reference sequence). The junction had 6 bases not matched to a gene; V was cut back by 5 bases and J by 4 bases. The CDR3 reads CASSPGRAGTGELFF. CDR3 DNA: TGTGCCAGCAGCCCCGGGAGGGCGGGCACCGGGGAGCTGTTTTTT.

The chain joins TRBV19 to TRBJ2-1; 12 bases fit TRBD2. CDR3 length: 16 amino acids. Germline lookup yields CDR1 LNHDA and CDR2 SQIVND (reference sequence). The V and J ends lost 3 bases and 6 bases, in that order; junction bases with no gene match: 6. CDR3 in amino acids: CASSMGSSGRVNEQFF. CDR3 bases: TGTGCCAGTAGTATGGGGTCTAGCGGGAGGGTCAATGAGCAGTTCTTC.

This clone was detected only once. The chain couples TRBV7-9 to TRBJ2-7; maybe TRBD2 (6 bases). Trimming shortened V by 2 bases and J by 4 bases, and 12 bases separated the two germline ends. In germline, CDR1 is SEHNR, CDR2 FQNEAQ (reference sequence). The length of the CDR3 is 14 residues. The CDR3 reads CASSLLGSSYEQYF. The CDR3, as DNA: TGTGCCAGCAGCTTACTCGGGAGTTCTTACGAGCAGTACTTC.

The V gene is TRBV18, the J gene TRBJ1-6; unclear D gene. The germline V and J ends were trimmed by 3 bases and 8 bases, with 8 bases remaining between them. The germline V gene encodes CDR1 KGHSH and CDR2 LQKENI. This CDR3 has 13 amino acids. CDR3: CASSPLADSPLHF. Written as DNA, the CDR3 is TGTGCCAGCTCACCTTTGGCTGATTCACCCCTCCACTTT.

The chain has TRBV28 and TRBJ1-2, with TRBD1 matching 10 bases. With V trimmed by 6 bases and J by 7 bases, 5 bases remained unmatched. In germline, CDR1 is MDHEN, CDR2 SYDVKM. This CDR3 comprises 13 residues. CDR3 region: CASRTGGAGGYTF. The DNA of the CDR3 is TGTGCCAGCAGGACAGGGGGCGCAGGTGGCTACACCTTC.

CDR3 nucleotide sequence: TGTGCCAGCAGCCTTACAGGAGATGGCTACACCTTC. Translating it yields CASSLTGDGYTF. The gene calls are TRBV12-3 or TRBV12-4 and TRBJ1-2; possibly TRBD1 for D (5 bases). The CDR3 sequence is 12 residues long. V was cut by 6 bases and J by 6 bases, with 11 bases left in between.

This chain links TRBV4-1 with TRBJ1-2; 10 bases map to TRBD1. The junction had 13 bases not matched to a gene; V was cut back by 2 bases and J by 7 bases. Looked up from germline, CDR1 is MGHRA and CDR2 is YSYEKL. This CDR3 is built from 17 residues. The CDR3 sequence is CASSQTGTGAPAGGYTF. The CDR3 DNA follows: TGCGCCAGCAGCCAAACCGGGACAGGGGCCCCAGCGGGTGGCTACACCTTC.

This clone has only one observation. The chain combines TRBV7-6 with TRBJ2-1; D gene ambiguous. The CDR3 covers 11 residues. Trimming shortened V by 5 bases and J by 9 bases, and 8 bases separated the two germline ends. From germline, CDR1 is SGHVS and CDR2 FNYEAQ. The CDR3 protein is CASSPAIEQFF. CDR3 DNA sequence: TGTGCCAGCAGCCCAGCGATTGAGCAGTTCTTC. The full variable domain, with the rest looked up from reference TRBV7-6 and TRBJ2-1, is GAGVSQSPRYKVTKRGQDVALRCDPISGHVSLYWYRQALGQGPEFLTYFNYEAQQDKSGLPNDRFSAERPEGSISTLTIQRTEQRDSAMYRCASSPAIEQFFGPGTRLTVL.

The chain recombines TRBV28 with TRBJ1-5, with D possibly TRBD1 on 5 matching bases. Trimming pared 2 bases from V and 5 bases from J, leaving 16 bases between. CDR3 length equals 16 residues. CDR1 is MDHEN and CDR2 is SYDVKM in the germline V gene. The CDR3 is CASSLTDIRSYQPQHF. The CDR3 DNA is TGTGCCAGCAGTTTAACGGACATCCGATCGTATCAGCCCCAGCATTTT.

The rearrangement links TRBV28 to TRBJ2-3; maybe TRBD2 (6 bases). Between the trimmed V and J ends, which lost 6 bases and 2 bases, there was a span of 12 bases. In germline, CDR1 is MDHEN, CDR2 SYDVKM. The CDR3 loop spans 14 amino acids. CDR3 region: CASSYGTFTDTQYF. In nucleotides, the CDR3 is TGTGCCAGCAGCTACGGGACTTTCACAGATACGCAGTATTTT.

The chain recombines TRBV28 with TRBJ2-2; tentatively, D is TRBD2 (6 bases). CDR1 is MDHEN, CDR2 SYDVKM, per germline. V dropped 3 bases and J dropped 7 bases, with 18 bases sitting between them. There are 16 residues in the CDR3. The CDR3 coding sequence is TGTGCCAGCAGTTTTTTTGGCGGGAAGGTTATCGGGGAGCTGTTTTTT. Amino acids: CASSFFGGKVIGELFF.

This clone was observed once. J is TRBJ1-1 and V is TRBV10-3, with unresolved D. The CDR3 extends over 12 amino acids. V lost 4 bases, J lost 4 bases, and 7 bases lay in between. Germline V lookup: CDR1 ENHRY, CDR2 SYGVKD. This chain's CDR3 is CAISGGGTEAFF. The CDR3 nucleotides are TGTGCCATCAGTGGAGGAGGCACTGAAGCTTTCTTT.

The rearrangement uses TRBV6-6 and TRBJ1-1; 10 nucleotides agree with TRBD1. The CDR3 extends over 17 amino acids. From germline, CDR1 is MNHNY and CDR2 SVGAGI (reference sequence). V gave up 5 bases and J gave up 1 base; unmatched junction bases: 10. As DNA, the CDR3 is TGTGCCAGCAGTCCCCCCCGACAGGGGGCGCGGAACACTGAAGCTTTCTTT. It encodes CASSPPRQGARNTEAFF.

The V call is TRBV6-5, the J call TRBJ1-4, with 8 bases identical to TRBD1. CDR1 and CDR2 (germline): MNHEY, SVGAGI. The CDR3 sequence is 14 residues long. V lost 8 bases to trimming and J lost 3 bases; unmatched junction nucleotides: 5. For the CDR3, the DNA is TGTGCCAGCTCCAGGGGGCAAGCTAATGAAAAACTGTTTTTT. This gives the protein CASSRGQANEKLFF.

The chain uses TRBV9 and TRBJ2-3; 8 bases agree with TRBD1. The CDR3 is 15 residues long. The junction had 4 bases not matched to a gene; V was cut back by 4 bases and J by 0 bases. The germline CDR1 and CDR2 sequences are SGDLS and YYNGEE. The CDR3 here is CASSLQGASTDTQYF. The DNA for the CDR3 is TGTGCCAGCAGCCTTCAGGGGGCGAGCACAGATACGCAGTATTTT.

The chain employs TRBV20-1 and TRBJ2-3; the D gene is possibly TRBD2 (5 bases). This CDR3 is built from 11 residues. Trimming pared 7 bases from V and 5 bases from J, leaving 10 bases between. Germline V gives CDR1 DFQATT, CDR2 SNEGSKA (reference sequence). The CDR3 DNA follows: TGCAGTGGGGCCGCGGGAGATACGCAGTATTTT. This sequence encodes CSGAAGDTQYF.

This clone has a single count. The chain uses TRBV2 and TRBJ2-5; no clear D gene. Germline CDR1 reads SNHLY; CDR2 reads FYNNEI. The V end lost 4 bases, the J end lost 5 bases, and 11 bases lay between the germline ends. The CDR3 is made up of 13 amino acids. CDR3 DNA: TGTGCCAGCAGTGGTTCCCTCGGGGAGACCCAGTACTTC. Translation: CASSGSLGETQYF.

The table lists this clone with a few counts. CDR3 loop: CASLEGTSGRTEQFF. The CDR3 coding sequence is TGTGCCAGCCTAGAAGGGACTAGCGGGAGGACTGAGCAGTTCTTC. V usage is TRBV28 and J usage is TRBJ2-1, with 15 bases identical to TRBD2. The CDR3 runs 15 residues. Trimming took 8 bases from V and 9 from J; bases not matched to a gene: 8. Germline assignment: CDR1 MDHEN and CDR2 SYDVKM.

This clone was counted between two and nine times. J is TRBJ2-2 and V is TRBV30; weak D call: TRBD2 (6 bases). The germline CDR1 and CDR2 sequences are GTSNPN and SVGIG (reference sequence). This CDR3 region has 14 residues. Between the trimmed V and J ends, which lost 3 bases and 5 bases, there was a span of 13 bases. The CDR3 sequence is CAWRVLASTGELFF. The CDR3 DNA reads TGTGCCTGGAGAGTCCTAGCGTCGACCGGGGAGCTGTTTTTT.

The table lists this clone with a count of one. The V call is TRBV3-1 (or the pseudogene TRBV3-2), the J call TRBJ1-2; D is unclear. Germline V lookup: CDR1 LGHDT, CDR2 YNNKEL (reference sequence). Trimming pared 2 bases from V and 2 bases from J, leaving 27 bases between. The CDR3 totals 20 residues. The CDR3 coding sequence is TGTGCCAGCAGCCAAATTCGCGGAGTCGCCAGAAAGTTTTTGAACTATGGCTACACCTTC. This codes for CASSQIRGVARKFLNYGYTF.

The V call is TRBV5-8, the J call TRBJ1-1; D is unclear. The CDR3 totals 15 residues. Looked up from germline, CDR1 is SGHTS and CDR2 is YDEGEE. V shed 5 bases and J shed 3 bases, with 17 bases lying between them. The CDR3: CASRTGLGGYTEAFF. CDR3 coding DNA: TGTGCCAGCAGAACCGGGTTAGGTGGATACACTGAAGCTTTCTTT. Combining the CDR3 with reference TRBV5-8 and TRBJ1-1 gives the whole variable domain EAGVTQSPTHLIKTRGQQATLRCSPISGHTSVYWYQQALGLGLQFLLWYDEGEERNRGNFPPRFSGRQFPNYSSELNVNALELEDSALYLCASRTGLGGYTEAFFGQGTRLTVV.

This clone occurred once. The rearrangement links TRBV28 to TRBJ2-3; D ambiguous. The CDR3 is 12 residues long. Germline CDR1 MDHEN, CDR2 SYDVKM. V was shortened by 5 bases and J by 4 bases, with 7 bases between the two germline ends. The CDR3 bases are TGTGCCAGCAGTGCAACGGCAGATACGCAGTATTTT. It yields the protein CASSATADTQYF.

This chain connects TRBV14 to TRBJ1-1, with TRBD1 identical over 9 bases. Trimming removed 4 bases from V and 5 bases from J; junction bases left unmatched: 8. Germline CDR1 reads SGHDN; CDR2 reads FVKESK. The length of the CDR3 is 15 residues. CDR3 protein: CASSPQGAGVTEAFF. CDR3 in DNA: TGTGCCAGCAGCCCACAGGGGGCCGGGGTGACTGAAGCTTTCTTT.

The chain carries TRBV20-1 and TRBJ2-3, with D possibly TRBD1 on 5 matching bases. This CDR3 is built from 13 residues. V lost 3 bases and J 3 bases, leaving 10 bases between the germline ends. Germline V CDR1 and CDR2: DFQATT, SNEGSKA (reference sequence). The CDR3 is CSASKAGTDTQYF. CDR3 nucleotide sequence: TGCAGTGCTAGTAAGGCAGGGACAGATACGCAGTATTTT.

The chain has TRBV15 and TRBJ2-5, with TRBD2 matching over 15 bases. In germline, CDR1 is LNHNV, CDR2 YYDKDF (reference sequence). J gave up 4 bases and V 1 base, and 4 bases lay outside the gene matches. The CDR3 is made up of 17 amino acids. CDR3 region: CATSRGTSGRAGETQYF. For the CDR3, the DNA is TGTGCCACCAGCAGAGGGACTAGCGGGAGGGCCGGAGAGACCCAGTACTTC.

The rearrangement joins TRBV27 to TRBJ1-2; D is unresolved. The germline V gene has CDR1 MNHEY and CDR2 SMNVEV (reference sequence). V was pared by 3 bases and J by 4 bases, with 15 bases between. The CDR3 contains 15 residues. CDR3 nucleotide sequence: TGTGCCAGCAGTTTCTATTCGGGAGGGTCCTATGGCTACACCTTC. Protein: CASSFYSGGSYGYTF.